A selection of T cell receptor beta chains follows, all from one sample in a study of T cell responses to AZD1222 COVID-19 vaccine. Profiled with immunoSEQ multiplex PCR; TCRdb holds only in-frame clones, not every one. The repertoire includes about 130,000 clones, over 75% of them detected once, and roughly a sixth sits in the top ten. The sample consisted of peripheral blood, taken on day 0 of MenACWY control vaccination. Every receptor here comes from an adult in good health. CDR3s include the opening cysteine and the closing phenylalanine or tryptophan. D genes are given only for firm matches. The listing skips clone size in some rows; elsewhere it reads once, few, many or a size class.

V	D	size	J	DNA	CDR3
TRBV4-2	TRBD1	NA	TRBJ2-7	TGTGCCAGCAGCCAAGATGCGACAGGGGGATATCGGCAGTACTTC	CASSQDATGGYRQYF
TRBV5-1	TRBD1	NA	TRBJ2-5	TGCGCCAGCAGCCGCGACAGGGGGGAGACCCAGTACTTC	CASSRDRGETQYF
TRBV11-2	TRBD1	NA	TRBJ2-7	TGTGCCAGCAGGCGACAGGGGGTGGGCGAGCAGTACTTC	CASRRQGVGEQYF
TRBV11-1	TRBD2	NA	TRBJ2-7	TGTGCCAGCAGCCGGTCTAGCGGGAGGAAAGACGAGCAGTACTTC	CASSRSSGRKDEQYF
TRBV30	NA	once	TRBJ1-2	TGTGCCTGGAGTGTACTCTATGGCTACACCTTC	CAWSVLYGYTF
TRBV5-1	NA	NA	TRBJ2-5	TGCGCCAGCAGCTTGGGGGTTCGGGAGACCCAGTACTTC	CASSLGVRETQYF
TRBV11-3	TRBD2	NA	TRBJ2-1	TGTGCCAGCAGCTTGACTAGCGGCAATGAGCAGTTCTTC	CASSLTSGNEQFF
TRBV29-1	TRBD2	NA	TRBJ2-7	TGCAGCGTTGGAGCGGGGGGATCCTACGAGCAGTACTTC	CSVGAGGSYEQYF
TRBV9	NA	NA	TRBJ2-7	TGTGCCAGCGGAACCCAATCCTCCGAGCAGTACTTC	CASGTQSSEQYF
TRBV10-2	TRBD1	NA	TRBJ2-1	TGCGCCAGCACCGGGACAGCAGGGAATGAGCAGTTCTTC	CASTGTAGNEQFF
TRBV4-1	TRBD2	NA	TRBJ2-7	TGCGCCAGCAGCCTCCACGGACTAGCGGGCGCTAGTAGCTCCTACGAGCAGTACTTC	CASSLHGLAGASSSYEQYF
TRBV5-4	NA	NA	TRBJ2-7	TGTGCCAGCAGCTTTGACGGGCCAAGCTACGAGCAGTACTTC	CASSFDGPSYEQYF
TRBV19	NA	NA	TRBJ2-7	TGTGCCAGTAGTCTCGGGGACTTCTCCTACGAGCAGTACTTC	CASSLGDFSYEQYF
TRBV11-2	NA	once	TRBJ2-3	TGTGCCAGCAGCGGAGCCGGGACGGGCTCCACAGATACGCAGTATTTT	CASSGAGTGSTDTQYF
TRBV28	NA	NA	TRBJ1-1	TGTGCCAGCAGTCCCCCGGGAGGTACTGAAGCTTTCTTT	CASSPPGGTEAFF
TRBV29-1	NA	NA	TRBJ1-4	TGCAGCGTTGAACAGGATGTAGGTGAAAAACTGTTTTTT	CSVEQDVGEKLFF
TRBV9	TRBD1	NA	TRBJ1-1	TGTGCCAGCAGCGTAGCTACGGGGGACAGGGGGAACACTGAAGCTTTCTTT	CASSVATGDRGNTEAFF
TRBV2	NA	NA	TRBJ2-1	TGTGCCAGCGGGCCGGTTAGGAGTGAGCAGTTCTTC	CASGPVRSEQFF
TRBV7-2	NA	NA	TRBJ2-1	TGTGCCAGCAGCGCCGCGGGATATGAGCAGTTCTTC	CASSAAGYEQFF
TRBV5-5	TRBD1	NA	TRBJ2-1	TGTGCCAGCAGCTTGGATTTATTACAGGGGGGGCAGTTCTTC	CASSLDLLQGGQFF
TRBV6-5	NA	NA	TRBJ1-6	TGTGCCAGCAGTTCCCTTTTGGCTCGGACACCCCTCCACTTT	CASSSLLARTPLHF
TRBV18	NA	NA	TRBJ1-5	TGTGCCAGCTCACGGACGGACAGTGGGATTAGTCAGCCCCAGCATTTT	CASSRTDSGISQPQHF
TRBV28	TRBD2	NA	TRBJ2-7	TGTGCCAGCAGATCTGGACTAGGCCTTTCCTACGAGCAGTACTTC	CASRSGLGLSYEQYF
TRBV6-5	NA	NA	TRBJ2-1	TGTGCCAGCAGGGGCAACACTGGGGCTGAGCAGTTCTTC	CASRGNTGAEQFF
TRBV28	NA	NA	TRBJ2-7	TGTGCCAGCAGTTTGATAGGGGACTCCTACGAGCAGTACTTC	CASSLIGDSYEQYF